This TCR beta chain was found in a study of glioma-infiltrating T cells. Study-wide findings and caveats: Gliomas, especially low-grade, showed above-expected tissue-blood divergence; non-neoplastic patients showed below.

Germline V lookup: CDR1 DFQATT, CDR2 SNEGSKA (reference sequence). Trimming removed 3 bases from V and 0 bases from J, with 8 bases in between. There are 13 residues in the CDR3. TCR alpha and beta CDR3 regions were amplified from RNA using iRepertoire nested multiplex PCR. TCRdb passed the multiplex PCR reads through MiXCR, listing each CDR3 protein once. This table holds about 130,000 distinct CDR3 sequences, 20% to 25% found once. This clonotype occurred many times. Antigen: not known. The chain joins TRBV20-1 to TRBJ2-5; D is uncertain. Sequencing input: glioma tissue, nonneoplastic brain tissue, or PBMCs (not recorded which). The receptor's source is a human donor with low-grade glioma or glioblastoma, undergoing nonglioma brain surgery, or in good health (not recorded which). The CDR3: CSASYRDQETQYF. Here the CDR3 DNA reads TGCAGTGCTAGTTATAGGGACCAAGAGACCCAGTACTTC.